What follows describes a single T cell receptor beta chain. What it recognizes is unknown. This entry is derived from a study of blood T cells in healthy people across ages. General study findings and limits: Fewer expanded clones and more diversity marked long-lived versus aged donors. PBMCs left unsorted prevented a conclusive naive versus antigen-experienced comparison.

Every sample yielded at least 6.5 million isolated PBMCs. Samples each had at least 5.5 micrograms of total RNA extracted. Looked up from germline, CDR1 is MGHDK and CDR2 is SYGVNS. The CDR3 extends over 13 amino acids. V was clipped by 3 bases and J by 7 bases, with 11 bases between them. The use of a sample-barcoded 5' primer and a J-beta primer mix characterized a second PCR of roughly 6 to 11 cycles. Each CDR3 protein gets one entry after TCRdb re-called the 5' RACE reads with MiXCR. The table lists approximately 800,000 distinct CDR3 sequences, about 62% of them singletons. The specimen sequenced was blood. The receptor was isolated from a man aged 25-45 years in good health. This chain uses TRBV25-1 with TRBJ2-3; D is possibly TRBD1 (5 bases). CDR3 loop: CASSDAGLYTQYF. CDR3 DNA: TGTGCCAGCAGTGATGCAGGGCTATATACGCAGTATTTT.